One and the same sample provided the 24 T cell receptor beta chains below, sequenced in a study of blood T cell repertoires in COVID-19. Only in-frame clones appear in the TCRdb table, and some are missing; sequencing was by immunoSEQ multiplex PCR. The table records 150,000 to 200,000 clones, about nine tenths of them present only once. Material for sequencing was peripheral blood. The receptor source for this set is a man between 60 and 70 years old with acute or convalescent COVID-19.

This clone was seen once. The V and J genes are TRBV7-2 and TRBJ1-5, with D perhaps TRBD1 (5 bases). V gave up 5 bases and J gave up 6 bases, with 11 bases separating them. Germline V gives CDR1 SGHTA, CDR2 FQGNSA. The CDR3 runs 13 residues. CDR3 residues: CASSPETAQPQHF. The CDR3 nucleotides read TGTGCCAGCAGCCCCGAGACAGCTCAGCCCCAGCATTTT.

The chain's CDR3 is CASSLGSAGGPGELFF. CDR3 nucleotides: TGTGCCAGCAGCCTTGGGTCAGCGGGAGGCCCCGGGGAGCTGTTTTTT. V usage is TRBV3-1 (or the pseudogene TRBV3-2) and J usage is TRBJ2-2, with TRBD2 matching 9 bases. Germline lookup yields CDR1 LGHDT and CDR2 YNNKEL (reference sequence). This CDR3 region has 16 residues. V lost 4 bases, J lost 6 bases, and 9 bases stayed unmatched.

This clone was detected only once. The chain joins TRBV29-1 to TRBJ2-7; 8 nucleotides match TRBD1. The germline CDR1 and CDR2 sequences are SQVTM and ANQGSEA. Trimming took 3 bases from V and 2 from J; bases not matched to a gene: 3. The CDR3 has 13 residues. The CDR3 nucleotides read TGCAGCGTTGACGGACAGGGCGCCTACGAGCAGTACTTC. Its protein is CSVDGQGAYEQYF.

This clone was recorded once. This sequence joins TRBV5-5 and TRBJ2-7; D not certain. Germline values: CDR1 SGHKS, CDR2 YYEKEE (reference sequence). The CDR3 sequence is 13 residues long. The germline V and J ends were trimmed by 6 bases and 3 bases, with 13 bases remaining between them. The CDR3 nucleotides are TGTGCCAGCACCCTCGGGTTCAGCTACGAGCAGTACTTC. Translated: CASTLGFSYEQYF.

The chain employs TRBV4-2 and TRBJ1-2, with 9 bases matching TRBD1. Germline CDR1 LGHNA, CDR2 YNFKEQ. Losses at the gene ends were 0 bases for V and 3 bases for J; bases not matched to a gene: 5. CDR3 length equals 16 residues. Here the CDR3 reads CASSQDIGDRDYGYTF. The CDR3 DNA sequence: TGTGCCAGCAGCCAAGATATTGGGGACAGGGACTATGGCTACACCTTC.

This chain uses TRBV6-5 with TRBJ1-2; 8 bases fit TRBD1. Losses at the gene ends were 10 bases for V and 1 base for J; bases not matched to a gene: 8. Germline lookup yields CDR1 MNHEY and CDR2 SVGAGI. This CDR3 has 14 amino acids. This CDR3 is CAIGLGQGNYGYTF. The CDR3 nucleotides read TGTGCCATTGGTCTTGGACAGGGTAACTATGGCTACACCTTC.

The genes are TRBV2 and TRBJ1-6, with TRBD1 matching over 7 bases. With V trimmed by 3 bases and J by 7 bases, 6 bases remained unmatched. Germline V lookup: CDR1 SNHLY, CDR2 FYNNEI. The CDR3 contains 15 residues. CDR3 amino acids: CASSEEDRQNSPLHF. The CDR3 nucleotides read TGTGCCAGCAGTGAGGAGGACAGGCAAAATTCACCCCTCCACTTT.

The V call is TRBV19, the J call TRBJ2-2; TRBD1 matches at 9 bases. The CDR3 sequence is 14 residues long. J lost 3 bases, V lost 7 bases, and 3 bases had no gene match. Per the germline V gene, CDR1 is LNHDA and CDR2 is SQIVND (reference sequence). CDR3 nucleotides: TGTGCCAGTAACCGACAGGGGGACACCGGGGAGCTGTTTTTT. The encoded protein is CASNRQGDTGELFF.

The rearrangement links TRBV14 to TRBJ1-2; 7 positions match TRBD1. J lost 2 bases, V lost 3 bases, and 9 bases had no gene match. This CDR3 spans 16 amino acids. In germline, CDR1 is SGHDN, CDR2 FVKESK. CDR3 sequence (DNA): TGTGCCAGCAGCCACCCCTCCGGGACAGCGAACTATGGCTACACCTTC. Protein sequence: CASSHPSGTANYGYTF.

The chain recombines TRBV5-4 with TRBJ1-6, with 9 positions matching TRBD1. Trimming cost V 5 bases and J 7 bases; bases outside gene matches: 7. CDR1 is SGHNT, CDR2 YYREEE, per germline (reference sequence). The CDR3 has 15 residues. The CDR3, as DNA: TGTGCCAGCAGGGCCGGGACAGGGAACAATTCACCCCTCCACTTT. It encodes CASRAGTGNNSPLHF. The full variable domain, in which reference TRBV5-4 and TRBJ1-6 provide the parts outside the CDR3, is ETGVTQSPTHLIKTRGQQVTLRCSSQSGHNTVSWYQQALGQGPQFIFQYYREEENGRGNFPPRFSGLQFPNYSSELNVNALELDDSALYLCASRAGTGNNSPLHFGNGTRLTVT.

The chain employs TRBV19 and TRBJ1-4; 8 bases are shared with TRBD1. The CDR3 totals 15 residues. The germline gives CDR1 LNHDA, CDR2 SQIVND (reference sequence). V gave up 6 bases and J gave up 0 bases; unmatched junction bases: 3. In nucleotides, the CDR3 is TGTGCCAGTAGGGGACAGGCCGCAACTAATGAAAAACTGTTTTTT. Encoded protein: CASRGQAATNEKLFF.

This chain uses TRBV11-2 with TRBJ1-1; 8 bases agree with TRBD1. This CDR3 region has 13 residues. Germline V gene sequence: CDR1 SGHAT, CDR2 FQNNGV. Trimming at V came to 5 bases and at J to 8 bases, leaving 7 bases not matched to a gene. The CDR3 nucleotides read TGTGCCAGCAGCCAGGGGACAGGCCCCGAAGCTTTCTTT. It codes for CASSQGTGPEAFF. Combining the CDR3 with reference TRBV11-2 and TRBJ1-1 gives the whole variable domain EAGVAQSPRYKIIEKRQSVAFWCNPISGHATLYWYQQILGQGPKLLIQFQNNGVVDDSQLPKDRFSAERLKGVDSTLKIQPAKLEDSAVYLCASSQGTGPEAFFGQGTRLTVV.

The chain joins TRBV24-1 to TRBJ2-1, with a weak D call TRBD1 (6 bases). V gave up 4 bases and J gave up 15 bases, with 15 bases separating them. The CDR3 totals 12 residues. The germline V gene has CDR1 KGHDR and CDR2 SFDVKD. Here the CDR3 DNA reads TGTGCCACCAGTGACCCGAAGGGGGATGTGTTCTTC. Translated: CATSDPKGDVFF.

The genes are TRBV11-2 and TRBJ2-2; 8 positions match TRBD2. J was trimmed by 2 bases and V by 4 bases; bases with no gene match: 6. This CDR3 has 16 residues. The germline gives CDR1 SGHAT, CDR2 FQNNGV. This chain's CDR3 is CASSSRGGANTGELFF. Here the CDR3 DNA reads TGTGCCAGCAGCTCCCGGGGGGGGGCCAACACCGGGGAGCTGTTTTTT.

The genes are TRBV24-1 and TRBJ2-1; TRBD2 aligns across 8 bases. The germline gives CDR1 KGHDR, CDR2 SFDVKD. With 4 bases clipped from V and 8 bases from J, the junction kept 12 bases outside the gene matches. This CDR3 contains 16 residues. The CDR3 is CATSDPGGGHSDEQFF. CDR3 in DNA: TGTGCCACCAGTGACCCCGGGGGGGGGCACTCCGATGAGCAGTTCTTC.

This clone was seen a few times. The chain links TRBV19 to TRBJ2-4; D uncertain. The germline V gene has CDR1 LNHDA and CDR2 SQIVND (reference sequence). The germline V and J ends were trimmed by 5 bases and 8 bases, with 7 bases remaining between them. CDR3 size: 11 residues. CDR3 coding DNA: TGTGCCAGTAGTGCTAGATACATTCAGTACTTC. It specifies CASSARYIQYF.

The chain employs TRBV6-1 and TRBJ2-1; 9 bases are a match to TRBD2. CDR3 length: 20 residues. From germline, CDR1 is MNHNS and CDR2 SASEGT. V lost 2 bases and J lost 8; bases outside the gene matches: 22. The CDR3 DNA reads TGTGCCAGCAGTGAAAGGAGGTCTTTCCCTTCTAGCGGGGTAGGGTATGAGCAGTTCTTC. As protein: CASSERRSFPSSGVGYEQFF.

The table lists this clone with a count of one. The chain employs TRBV5-6 and TRBJ1-4; 7 positions match TRBD1. CDR1 is SGHDT and CDR2 is YYEEEE in the germline V gene. The J segment lost 7 bases and the V segment lost 4 bases, leaving 7 bases of the junction unmatched. The CDR3 loop spans 14 amino acids. The CDR3 DNA reads as TGTGCCAGCAGCCGAGACAGGGAAAGTGAAAAACTGTTTTTT. The encoded protein is CASSRDRESEKLFF.

The chain combines TRBV7-9 with TRBJ1-2, with TRBD1 identical over 7 bases. This CDR3 is 13 amino acids long. CDR1 and CDR2 (germline): SEHNR, FQNEAQ (reference sequence). After removal of 5 bases from V and 8 bases from J, the junction contained 8 bases not matched to a gene. CDR3 sequence (DNA): TGTGCCAGCAGCCGGGACAGACTTCTGGGCTACACCTTC. This gives the protein CASSRDRLLGYTF.

This rearrangement joins TRBV12-3 or TRBV12-4 to TRBJ1-5, with D unresolved. Trimming cost V 3 bases and J 5 bases, with 8 bases left between them. CDR3 length: 13 residues. CDR3 in DNA: TGTGCCAGCAGTTTCTACGAATATCAGCCCCAGCATTTT. Translation: CASSFYEYQPQHF.

CDR3 protein: CASSLGQGDYGYTF. CDR3 nucleotide sequence: TGTGCCAGCAGTCTGGGACAGGGTGACTATGGCTACACCTTC. The rearrangement joins TRBV6-5 to TRBJ1-2; 9 bases map to TRBD1. From germline, CDR1 is MNHEY and CDR2 SVGAGI. V lost 5 bases to trimming and J lost 3 bases; unmatched junction nucleotides: 4. The CDR3 has 14 amino acids.

The chain employs TRBV5-1 and TRBJ2-7; 8 bases fit TRBD1. Trimming cost V 3 bases and J 5 bases; bases outside gene matches: 10. The CDR3 spans 15 residues. Germline assignment: CDR1 SGHRS and CDR2 YFSETQ. The CDR3 DNA is TGCGCCAGCAGCTCCGGACAGGGAATTTTCGACGAGCAGTACTTC. It translates to CASSSGQGIFDEQYF.

The chain has TRBV19 and TRBJ1-1; possibly TRBD1 for D (5 bases). The CDR3 is 15 amino acids. V lost 2 bases and J lost 5, with 15 bases in between. Germline assignment: CDR1 LNHDA and CDR2 SQIVND (reference sequence). CDR3 sequence: CASSINNVQGTEAFF. Written as DNA, the CDR3 is TGTGCCAGTAGTATAAATAACGTGCAGGGAACTGAAGCTTTCTTT.

This clone showed up just once. CDR3: CASSRRAGGPSYNEQFF. The CDR3 nucleotides are TGTGCCAGCAGCCGGCGGGCGGGAGGCCCGTCCTACAATGAGCAGTTCTTC. J is TRBJ2-1 and V is TRBV7-6, with 8 bases that match TRBD2. This CDR3 spans 17 amino acids. Germline assignment: CDR1 SGHVS and CDR2 FNYEAQ. With 5 bases clipped from V and 1 base from J, the junction kept 10 bases outside the gene matches.